A single sample is the source of the 29 T cell receptor beta chains below, sequenced in a study of OX40 agonist ivuxolimab in advanced cancers. This table comes from immunoSEQ multiplex PCR, and its TCRdb copy is limited to in-frame clones, with some not included. The data contain 71,000 or so clones, 81% of them singletons. This specimen consisted of CD4+ or CD8+ T cells sorted from blood, obtained in a trial of the OX40 agonist ivuxolimab. These receptors were taken from an adult with an advanced solid tumor such as melanoma, head and neck, liver or kidney cancer.

The CDR3: CASSVTLREGGYTF. The CDR3 DNA reads TGTGCCAGCAGTGTGACATTAAGGGAGGGTGGCTACACCTTC. The V call is TRBV2, the J call TRBJ1-2; D gene uncertain. Deletions cut 4 bases from V and 7 bases from J, with 16 bases between. The CDR3 spans 14 residues. CDR1 and CDR2 (germline): SNHLY, FYNNEI.

V is TRBV5-1 and J is TRBJ2-2; possible D gene TRBD2, 6 bases. The CDR3 runs to 16 residues. V lost 0 bases and J 7 bases, leaving 16 bases between the germline ends. Germline CDR1 and CDR2: SGHRS and YFSETQ. Written as DNA, the CDR3 is TGCGCCAGCAGCTTGGTAGGAGGGATTGATTTCGGGGAGCTGTTTTTT. It codes for CASSLVGGIDFGELFF.

The sample holds one count of this clone. This rearrangement joins TRBV9 to TRBJ2-1; no clear D. The CDR3 has 12 residues. V was clipped by 3 bases and J by 15 bases, with 16 bases between them. Germline loops: CDR1 SGDLS, CDR2 YYNGEE. CDR3 nucleotide sequence: TGTGCCAGCAGCGCAACCGACGGGCGGCGGTTCTTC. Residues: CASSATDGRRFF.

The CDR3 sequence is CASRRQRTQYF. CDR3 bases: TGTGCCAGCAGACGTCAACGGACCCAGTACTTC. The V gene is TRBV6-5, the J gene TRBJ2-5; D is unclear. Germline V gives CDR1 MNHEY, CDR2 SVGAGI. V was trimmed by 6 bases and J by 7 bases, leaving 9 bases between them. The CDR3 totals 11 residues.

The chain links TRBV28 to TRBJ2-1; 9 nucleotides match TRBD1. Germline assignment: CDR1 MDHEN and CDR2 SYDVKM. The CDR3 loop spans 16 amino acids. The V gene end was trimmed by 5 bases and the J gene end by 9 bases; junction bases not matched to a gene: 14. Here the CDR3 DNA reads TGTGCCAGCAGTCCATCCTCCGGGACAGGGAATACTGAGCAGTTCTTC. Encoded protein: CASSPSSGTGNTEQFF.

The count of this clone is one. Here the CDR3 reads CAWSSGQGVVDTQYF. As DNA, the CDR3 is TGTGCCTGGAGCTCGGGACAGGGGGTGGTAGATACGCAGTATTTT. The V gene is TRBV30, the J gene TRBJ2-3; TRBD1 aligns across 11 bases. CDR1 and CDR2 (germline): GTSNPN, SVGIG (reference sequence). V trimming: 3 bases; J trimming: 5 bases; junction bases outside the gene matches: 7. CDR3 length equals 15 residues.

A few counts support this clone. The V call is TRBV9, the J call TRBJ1-2; D is undetermined. V lost 0 bases and J lost 2, with 14 bases in between. Germline CDR1 reads SGDLS; CDR2 reads YYNGEE. The CDR3 runs 16 residues. The CDR3: CASSVAGGRLNYGYTF. CDR3 nucleotide sequence: TGTGCCAGCAGCGTAGCTGGAGGGCGACTGAACTATGGCTACACCTTC.

This clone appeared a few times. The CDR3 bases are TGTGCCAGCAGTTACTCTGACAGGGTCACCTCACCCCTCCACTTT. Protein: CASSYSDRVTSPLHF. The J gene is TRBJ1-6, the V gene TRBV6-5; 7 nucleotides agree with TRBD1. The CDR3 consists of 15 residues. The germline gives CDR1 MNHEY, CDR2 SVGAGI. Germline trimming cut 0 bases from V and 10 bases from J; bases unmatched to any gene: 6.

The chain links TRBV11-2 to TRBJ1-1; the D gene is possibly TRBD1 (5 bases). There are 15 residues in the CDR3. The germline V and J ends were trimmed by 5 bases and 0 bases, with 13 bases remaining between them. CDR1 and CDR2 from the germline V gene are SGHAT and FQNNGV. The CDR3 sequence is CASSPGEGLNTEAFF. CDR3 nucleotide sequence: TGTGCCAGCAGCCCCGGTGAGGGGTTGAACACTGAAGCTTTCTTT. Full variable domain (missing parts from reference TRBV11-2 and TRBJ1-1): EAGVAQSPRYKIIEKRQSVAFWCNPISGHATLYWYQQILGQGPKLLIQFQNNGVVDDSQLPKDRFSAERLKGVDSTLKIQPAKLEDSAVYLCASSPGEGLNTEAFFGQGTRLTVV.

The V gene is TRBV5-1, the J gene TRBJ2-2; TRBD2 matches 11 bases. The junction had 5 bases not matched to a gene; V was cut back by 4 bases and J by 3 bases. Germline V lookup: CDR1 SGHRS, CDR2 YFSETQ. This CDR3 spans 16 amino acids. The CDR3 loop is CASSLTSGRDTGELFF. CDR3 in DNA: TGCGCCAGCAGCCTAACTAGCGGGAGAGACACCGGGGAGCTGTTTTTT.

J is TRBJ1-5 and V is TRBV15; maybe TRBD1 (6 bases). Per germline, CDR1 LNHNV and CDR2 YYDKDF (reference sequence). The CDR3 runs to 15 residues. V was trimmed by 0 bases and J by 5 bases, leaving 11 bases between them. CDR3 nucleotides: TGTGCCACCAGCAGAGAAGGGGGTAACTATCAGCCCCAGCATTTT. The encoded protein is CATSREGGNYQPQHF.

This clone came up a few times. V usage is TRBV19 and J usage is TRBJ2-4, with 7 bases identical to TRBD1. CDR1 and CDR2 (germline): LNHDA, SQIVND (reference sequence). V trimming: 6 bases; J trimming: 1 base; junction bases outside the gene matches: 6. The CDR3 is made up of 15 amino acids. This CDR3 reads CASSPGQLAKNIQYF. CDR3 coding DNA: TGTGCCAGTAGCCCGGGACAGCTCGCCAAAAACATTCAGTACTTC.

V usage is TRBV7-1 and J usage is TRBJ2-7; TRBD2 matches 7 bases. TRBV7-1 is marked as an open reading frame, function uncertain. The trim removed 5 bases at V and 7 bases at J, leaving 11 bases unmatched. The CDR3 covers 14 residues. The CDR3 spells CASSRDAGVREQYF. The CDR3, as DNA: TGTGCCAGCAGCCGGGACGCGGGGGTTAGGGAGCAGTACTTC.

This chain connects TRBV10-1 to TRBJ2-2; D gene uncertain. CDR1 and CDR2 from the germline V gene are WNHNN and SYGVQD (reference sequence). CDR3 length: 12 amino acids. V lost 9 bases and J 3 bases, leaving 8 bases between the germline ends. CDR3 loop: CARPHYTGELFF. The CDR3 bases are TGCGCCAGGCCACATTACACCGGGGAGCTGTTTTTT.

The rearrangement joins TRBV4-3 to TRBJ2-7, with D unresolved. The CDR3 totals 11 residues. The V gene lost 4 bases and the J gene lost 4 bases, with 5 bases spanning the gap. From germline, CDR1 is LGHNA and CDR2 YSLEER. CDR3 loop: CASSPPYEQYF. CDR3 DNA: TGCGCCAGCAGCCCCCCGTACGAGCAGTACTTC.

The genes are TRBV19 and TRBJ1-1, with a weak D call TRBD1 (6 bases). Germline CDR1 is LNHDA and CDR2 is SQIVND (reference sequence). The CDR3 sequence is 14 residues long. Deletions cut 6 bases from V and 5 bases from J, with 16 bases between. The CDR3 region is CASRKGTGLTEAFF. CDR3 bases: TGTGCCAGTAGGAAGGGCACAGGGTTAACTGAAGCTTTCTTT.

CDR3 sequence reads: CASSSLAGGSYEQYF. CDR3 in DNA: TGCGCCAGCAGCTCGCTAGCGGGAGGATCCTACGAGCAGTACTTC. The rearrangement uses TRBV4-1 and TRBJ2-7; 11 nucleotides agree with TRBD2. The germline CDR1 and CDR2 sequences are MGHRA and YSYEKL. This CDR3 has 15 amino acids. J was trimmed by 1 base and V by 5 bases; bases with no gene match: 4.

V and J are TRBV6-5 and TRBJ1-1; weak D call: TRBD1 (5 bases). V was pared by 8 bases and J by 10 bases, with 20 bases between. Germline V gene data show CDR1 as MNHEY and CDR2 as SVGAGI. The CDR3 loop spans 13 amino acids. As DNA, the CDR3 is TGTGCCAGCCGGAAGACAGTGGGTTACGGAGCTTTCTTT. Amino acid sequence: CASRKTVGYGAFF.

In this sample, this clone turned up once. The chain combines TRBV7-9 with TRBJ2-3, with D possibly being TRBD1 (6 bases). The CDR3 loop spans 18 amino acids. Between the trimmed V and J ends, which lost 2 bases and 6 bases, there was a span of 24 bases. The germline V gene has CDR1 SEHNR and CDR2 FQNEAQ (reference sequence). DNA of the CDR3: TGTGCCAGCAGCTTAACACTAAGGACAGTACGCGCGTTGGATACGCAGTATTTT. Translation: CASSLTLRTVRALDTQYF.

The rearrangement links TRBV10-2 to TRBJ2-7; TRBD1 or TRBD2 may be the D gene (5 bases each). Trimming removed 6 bases from V and 1 base from J, with 7 bases in between. CDR1 WSHSY and CDR2 SAAADI come from the germline V gene. CDR3 size: 12 residues. CDR3 in DNA: TGCGCCAGCAGCAGGGAGTCCTACGAGCAGTACTTC. The encoded protein is CASSRESYEQYF.

This rearrangement joins TRBV6-5 to TRBJ2-7; TRBD1 is a possible D gene (6 bases). The length of the CDR3 is 14 residues. Germline values: CDR1 MNHEY, CDR2 SVGAGI. Deletions cut 0 bases from V and 2 bases from J, with 8 bases between. CDR3: CASSYSQGTYEQYF. CDR3 nucleotide sequence: TGTGCCAGCAGTTACTCCCAGGGGACCTACGAGCAGTACTTC.

The CDR3 nucleotides are TGTGCCAGCAGCTTGACGCTAGCGGGCACAGATACGCAGTATTTT. Residues: CASSLTLAGTDTQYF. V gene TRBV5-4 combines with J gene TRBJ2-3; 7 bases align to TRBD2. From germline, CDR1 is SGHNT and CDR2 YYREEE (reference sequence). This CDR3 contains 15 residues. The V gene end was trimmed by 1 base and the J gene end by 1 base; junction bases not matched to a gene: 3.

The chain joins TRBV5-1 to TRBJ2-1; TRBD2 is a possible D gene (5 bases). Germline CDR1 reads SGHRS; CDR2 reads YFSETQ. V lost 0 bases to trimming and J lost 0 bases, with 10 bases between them. This CDR3 contains 16 residues. CDR3 region: CASSLGAVPSYNEQFF. In DNA form, the CDR3 reads TGCGCCAGCAGCTTGGGAGCGGTCCCCTCCTACAATGAGCAGTTCTTC.

The rearrangement links TRBV29-1 to TRBJ2-3; D is ambiguous. In germline, CDR1 is SQVTM, CDR2 ANQGSEA. V dropped 1 base and J dropped 4 bases, with 18 bases sitting between them. This CDR3 has 16 residues. The CDR3: CSVEGLVAEMADTQYF. For the CDR3, the DNA is TGCAGCGTTGAAGGCCTGGTGGCCGAGATGGCAGATACGCAGTATTTT.

The genes are TRBV27 and TRBJ1-5; 12 bases agree with TRBD1. The CDR3 is 15 residues long. V lost 5 bases and J lost 9; bases outside the gene matches: 8. Germline V gene sequence: CDR1 MNHEY, CDR2 SMNVEV (reference sequence). The CDR3 DNA reads as TGTGCCAGCAGTGCGGGGACAGGGGGCTCTATGCCCCAGCATTTT. This translates into CASSAGTGGSMPQHF.

The genes are TRBV11-1 and TRBJ2-7, with TRBD2 identical over 15 bases. This CDR3 has 16 amino acids. Germline trimming cut 5 bases from V and 3 bases from J; bases unmatched to any gene: 5. Germline V gene lookup returns CDR1 SGHAT and CDR2 FQDESV (reference sequence). The DNA of the CDR3 is TGTGCCAGCAGCACACGGACTAGCGGGAGGGACTACGAGCAGTACTTC. Amino acid sequence: CASSTRTSGRDYEQYF.

This rearrangement joins TRBV5-1 to TRBJ1-1; the D is unclear. Germline V gene data show CDR1 as SGHRS and CDR2 as YFSETQ. The CDR3 loop spans 15 amino acids. The V end was cut by 0 bases, the J end by 4 bases, with 13 bases between. The CDR3 here is CASSLEGGWGTEAFF. In nucleotides, the CDR3 is TGCGCCAGCAGCTTGGAGGGAGGGTGGGGCACTGAAGCTTTCTTT. Using reference TRBV5-1 and TRBJ1-1 for the parts outside the CDR3, the full variable domain is KAGVTQTPRYLIKTRGQQVTLSCSPISGHRSVSWYQQTPGQGLQFLFEYFSETQRNKGNFPGRFSGRQFSNSRSEMNVSTLELGDSALYLCASSLEGGWGTEAFFGQGTRLTVV.

DNA of the CDR3: TGTGCCAGCAGCCAAGAAAGACTAGCGGACGTCGGCTTGGTGTTCTTC. Its translation: CASSQERLADVGLVFF. The chain couples TRBV4-2 to TRBJ2-1; 9 nucleotides agree with TRBD2. The CDR3 length is 16 residues. Per the germline V gene, CDR1 is LGHNA and CDR2 is YNFKEQ. V was pared by 0 bases and J by 15 bases, with 15 bases of the junction left unmatched.

This clone was detected only a few times. V and J are TRBV6-5 and TRBJ2-7; D ambiguous. Trimming removed 5 bases at V and 6 bases at J, with 11 bases between. The CDR3 has 12 residues. Germline V gene data show CDR1 as MNHEY and CDR2 as SVGAGI. The CDR3: CASSTPWGEQYF. The CDR3 DNA reads TGTGCCAGCAGTACTCCCTGGGGCGAGCAGTACTTC.